Described below is a single T cell receptor beta chain sequence and its context. CDR3 length equals 11 residues. The germline CDR1 and CDR2 sequences are SQVTM and ANQGSEA. Original data processing: Researchers report that nucleated cell counts were estimated from reference gene primer amplification. Libraries were prepared by immunoSEQ multiplex PCR; TCRdb keeps only in-frame clonotypes and omits some of them. That table supplies the V and J calls and clone size; D and trimming were determined from the DNA. The sample carries approximately 300,000 clones, about 83% recorded once. The record originates from a study of blood T cell repertoires in COVID-19. Study summary: T cells, B-cell-depleted T cells, or PBMCs supplied cDNA or gDNA.

This chain joins TRBV29-1 and TRBJ1-1; 10 nucleotides align to TRBD1. The sample consisted of peripheral blood. The receptor's source is a woman between 45 and 60 years old with acute or convalescent COVID-19. The CDR3 reads CSTWTGGEAFF. CDR3 nucleotide sequence: TGCAGTACTTGGACAGGGGGAGAAGCTTTCTTT.